Described below is a single T cell receptor (beta chain) sequence and its context. This entry comes from a study of T cells in Graves' hyperthyroidism and ophthalmopathy. CDR3 length equals 14 residues. The trim removed 4 bases at V and 8 bases at J, leaving 9 bases unmatched. Germline values: CDR1 SGHNT, CDR2 YYREEE (reference sequence). RNA transcripts were the template for amplifying TCR beta CDR3 regions. HTBI primers were employed in a first-round RT-PCR of the TCR CDR3. One entry per CDR3 protein results from TCRdb running MiXCR on the multiplex PCR reads. Of hundreds of thousands of distinct CDR3 sequences listed, over 12% were seen once; the top ten hold less than 15%.

This sequence originates from a young man with Graves' ophthalmopathy. V gene TRBV5-4 combines with J gene TRBJ1-2; 9 bases are shared with TRBD1. The sample consisted of blood. DNA of the CDR3: TGTGCCAGCAGCACCACAGGGGGCGGCGAGGGCTACACCTTC. As protein: CASSTTGGGEGYTF. Filled out from reference TRBV5-4 and TRBJ1-2, the complete variable domain reads ETGVTQSPTHLIKTRGQQVTLRCSSQSGHNTVSWYQQALGQGPQFIFQYYREEENGRGNFPPRFSGLQFPNYSSELNVNALELDDSALYLCASSTTGGGEGYTFGSGTRLTVV.